This T cell receptor (beta chain) was recorded in a study of cytomegalovirus exposure and HLA in healthy donors. Findings of the study overall: The investigators catalogued some 160 TCR beta chains as cytomegalovirus-associated.

The PCR ran on 60 Vbeta and 13 Jbeta primers. In the authors' methods: Later, some 79 million unique TCR beta chains were counted in an analysis, and roughly 10 million of them were shared. Clones were sequenced by immunoSEQ multiplex PCR, and TCRdb holds only the in-frame ones, with some missing. V and J calls and clone size are as listed in that table; D and trimming were resolved from the DNA. The sample has roughly 130,000 clones; around 70% are singletons. Comments on this clone: Antigen: not known.

Trimming at V came to 3 bases and at J to 2 bases, leaving 15 bases not matched to a gene. Germline V gives CDR1 MNHEY, CDR2 SMNVEV (reference sequence). The CDR3 contains 19 residues. Sequenced: PBMCs. This chain links TRBV27 with TRBJ2-3; TRBD1 matches 9 bases. The sequence was obtained from a middle-aged man in good health and CMV-seropositive. CDR3 amino acids: CASSFRATGGIRFTDTQYF. DNA of the CDR3: TGTGCCAGCAGTTTCAGGGCCACAGGGGGCATTCGGTTCACAGATACGCAGTATTTT.